These 29 T cell receptor beta chains share one sample of origin, sequenced in a study of blood T cell repertoires in COVID-19. Sequenced by immunoSEQ multiplex PCR; TCRdb stores in-frame clones only, minus some. The data show under 250,000 clones, 82% seen once. Sequenced input: peripheral blood. These receptors were obtained from a woman between 70 and 85 years old with COVID-19, enrolled during active disease.

The rearrangement uses TRBV6-2 or TRBV6-3 and TRBJ2-6; the match to TRBD1 covers 8 bases. V dropped 0 bases and J dropped 0; count of bases not matched to a gene: 7. Germline values: CDR1 MNHEY, CDR2 SVGEGT. The CDR3 length is 19 residues. As DNA, the CDR3 is TGTGCCAGCAGTTACTCGATAGGGGACAGGAACTCTGGGGCCAACGTCCTGACTTTC. Its translation is CASSYSIGDRNSGANVLTF.

This chain links TRBV7-3 with TRBJ1-1, with TRBD1 as a possible D gene (6 bases). In germline, CDR1 is SGHTA, CDR2 FQGTGA. V gave up 5 bases and J gave up 0 bases, with 25 bases separating them. The CDR3 loop spans 19 amino acids. The CDR3 coding sequence is TGTGCCAGCAGCCGTCACAAACAACAGGGAGGGGTCATGAACACTGAAGCTTTCTTT. Translated, it gives CASSRHKQQGGVMNTEAFF.

The chain links TRBV6-2 or TRBV6-3 to TRBJ1-1; 9 positions match TRBD1. The V gene end was trimmed by 2 bases and the J gene end by 1 base; junction bases not matched to a gene: 8. In germline, CDR1 is MNHEY, CDR2 SVGEGT. There are 17 residues in the CDR3. The CDR3: CASSYPGTGWENTEAFF. The CDR3 region has the DNA TGTGCCAGCAGTTACCCGGGGACAGGGTGGGAGAACACTGAAGCTTTCTTT.

The rearrangement uses TRBV6-1 and TRBJ1-5; D possibly corresponds to TRBD1 (6 bases). The ends were cut back, 2 bases at V and 5 bases at J, with 16 bases in the middle. The germline V gene has CDR1 MNHNS and CDR2 SASEGT. This CDR3 has 16 amino acids. DNA for the CDR3: TGTGCCAGCAGTGAACGGTCAGGGGCCGGTTATCAGCCCCAGCATTTT. Translated, it gives CASSERSGAGYQPQHF.

This chain connects TRBV20-1 to TRBJ2-5; TRBD1 matches 9 bases. Germline V gene sequence: CDR1 DFQATT, CDR2 SNEGSKA (reference sequence). Germline trimming cut 3 bases from V and 5 bases from J; bases unmatched to any gene: 19. This CDR3 is built from 18 residues. The CDR3: CSASKSISRQGVIETQYF. Here the CDR3 DNA reads TGCAGTGCTAGTAAATCAATTTCCCGACAGGGGGTAATCGAGACCCAGTACTTC.

This clone was found a few times. The V gene is TRBV4-3, the J gene TRBJ2-5, with TRBD1 matching 7 bases. The CDR3 extends over 17 amino acids. After removal of 0 bases from V and 1 base from J, the junction contained 8 bases not matched to a gene. The germline CDR1 and CDR2 sequences are LGHNA and YSLEER. CDR3 DNA: TGCGCCAGCAGCCAAGAACTTGGCCGGGACAGCCAAGAGACCCAGTACTTC. Translation: CASSQELGRDSQETQYF.

V gene TRBV28 combines with J gene TRBJ1-2, with D perhaps matching TRBD1 (5 bases). Germline-derived CDR1 and CDR2 are MDHEN and SYDVKM. CDR3 length equals 14 residues. Deletions cut 2 bases from V and 1 base from J, with 8 bases between. As DNA, the CDR3 is TGTGCCAGCAGTTTAGGGGCAGTTAACTATGGCTACACCTTC. Its translation is CASSLGAVNYGYTF.

This sequence joins TRBV18 and TRBJ2-1; 9 bases agree with TRBD1. The germline CDR1 and CDR2 sequences are KGHSH and LQKENI. CDR3 length: 14 amino acids. V lost 2 bases and J lost 7; bases outside the gene matches: 3. The CDR3 DNA is TGTGCCAGCTCACCAGGGACAGGGATTAATGAGCAGTTCTTC. It translates to CASSPGTGINEQFF.

This sequence joins TRBV28 and TRBJ1-1; tentative D call: TRBD1 (6 bases). Per the germline V gene, CDR1 is MDHEN and CDR2 is SYDVKM. The length of the CDR3 is 17 residues. The germline V and J ends were trimmed by 5 bases and 8 bases, with 27 bases remaining between them. The CDR3 is CASSPGGAVGFKVEAFF. For the CDR3, the DNA is TGTGCCAGCAGTCCCGGGGGGGCAGTTGGGTTTAAGGTGGAAGCTTTCTTT.

The V call is TRBV12-3 or TRBV12-4, the J call TRBJ2-5, with 7 bases that match TRBD2. The CDR3 length is 13 residues. The V and J ends lost 7 bases and 6 bases, in that order; junction bases with no gene match: 8. The CDR3 DNA is TGTGCCAGCACCCTAAGCGGGACGAAGACCCAGTACTTC. Encoded protein: CASTLSGTKTQYF.

This chain connects TRBV24-1 to TRBJ2-1, with no clear D. Germline V gives CDR1 KGHDR, CDR2 SFDVKD. This CDR3 is 12 amino acids long. The germline V and J ends were trimmed by 9 bases and 10 bases, with 15 bases remaining between them. The CDR3: CATSGSSSEQFF. Here the CDR3 DNA reads TGTGCCACCTCCGGGTCCTCATCCGAGCAGTTCTTC.

The chain recombines TRBV28 with TRBJ2-7; 7 bases align to TRBD1. The CDR3 has 14 amino acids. CDR1 is MDHEN, CDR2 SYDVKM, per germline. The V and J ends lost 6 bases and 3 bases, in that order; junction bases with no gene match: 8. The CDR3 region has the DNA TGTGCCAGCAGCTTGCCGGGACAGTTCTACGAGCAGTACTTC. Translated: CASSLPGQFYEQYF.

A few counts support this clone. The chain combines TRBV27 with TRBJ2-2, with 7 bases lining up with TRBD2. The germline gives CDR1 MNHEY, CDR2 SMNVEV (reference sequence). V dropped 3 bases and J dropped 4; count of bases not matched to a gene: 8. There are 16 residues in the CDR3. Here the CDR3 reads CASSLTGGGSTGELFF. CDR3 bases: TGTGCCAGCAGTTTGACTGGGGGGGGTAGCACCGGGGAGCTGTTTTTT.

The table lists this clone with a few counts. V is TRBV5-4 and J is TRBJ2-1; 13 nucleotides line up with TRBD2. V was clipped by 5 bases and J by 9 bases; unmatched bases: 8. The CDR3 is 15 amino acids. In germline, CDR1 is SGHNT, CDR2 YYREEE (reference sequence). CDR3: CASRAGTSGIGEQFF. The CDR3 DNA is TGTGCCAGCAGGGCCGGGACTAGCGGGATTGGTGAGCAGTTCTTC.

This sequence joins TRBV29-1 and TRBJ2-7; a possible D gene is TRBD2 (5 bases). The V end lost 3 bases, the J end lost 2 bases, and 8 bases lay between the germline ends. The germline V gene encodes CDR1 SQVTM and CDR2 ANQGSEA. This CDR3 is 12 amino acids long. The CDR3 sequence is CSVEEVTYEQYF. DNA for the CDR3: TGCAGCGTTGAGGAGGTAACCTACGAGCAGTACTTC.

The chain is built from TRBV28 and TRBJ1-2; D possibly corresponds to TRBD1 (6 bases). This CDR3 has 14 amino acids. The V gene lost 1 base and the J gene lost 4 bases, with 10 bases spanning the gap. Germline CDR1 reads MDHEN; CDR2 reads SYDVKM. CDR3 sequence: CASSLYGTSYGYTF. As DNA, the CDR3 is TGTGCCAGCAGTTTATATGGGACAAGCTATGGCTACACCTTC.

This chain joins TRBV18 and TRBJ2-1, with 10 nucleotides matching TRBD2. Per germline, CDR1 KGHSH and CDR2 LQKENI. The V gene end was trimmed by 3 bases and the J gene end by 8 bases; junction bases not matched to a gene: 1. The CDR3 consists of 13 residues. In DNA form, the CDR3 reads TGTGCCAGCTCACCCGGGACTAGCGATGAGCAGTTCTTC. Translation: CASSPGTSDEQFF.

V is TRBV20-1 and J is TRBJ1-1, with TRBD1 identical over 8 bases. J was trimmed by 11 bases and V by 3 bases; bases with no gene match: 17. Germline lookup yields CDR1 DFQATT and CDR2 SNEGSKA (reference sequence). This CDR3 is 15 amino acids long. CDR3 DNA sequence: TGCAGTGCTAGTGGAATCGGACAGGGAGCTAGGGGGGCTTTCTTT. Translation gives CSASGIGQGARGAFF.

This clone is a singleton in its sample. V is TRBV5-1 and J is TRBJ2-5; possibly TRBD1 for D (6 bases). Germline-derived CDR1 and CDR2 are SGHRS and YFSETQ. Trimming cost V 0 bases and J 5 bases, with 14 bases left between them. This CDR3 region has 15 residues. In nucleotides, the CDR3 is TGCGCCAGCAGCTTGGGGGGGCGCAACAGTGAGACCCAGTACTTC. It encodes CASSLGGRNSETQYF.

This clone was seen only once. The chain carries TRBV10-3 and TRBJ2-1; D is perhaps TRBD2 (6 bases). The germline CDR1 and CDR2 sequences are ENHRY and SYGVKD. V was shortened by 8 bases and J by 2 bases, with 22 bases between the two germline ends. This CDR3 is built from 17 residues. The CDR3 sequence: CAIDSGGLAEPYNEQFF. In DNA form, the CDR3 reads TGTGCCATCGATAGTGGAGGGTTAGCGGAACCCTACAATGAGCAGTTCTTC.

The V and J genes are TRBV18 and TRBJ1-6; D remains unclear. Germline CDR1 and CDR2: KGHSH and LQKENI. V gave up 6 bases and J gave up 7 bases, with 16 bases separating them. The CDR3 loop spans 15 amino acids. CDR3 coding DNA: TGTGCCAGCTCCCGCGGGCCAGCTGACAATTCACCCCTCCACTTT. It encodes CASSRGPADNSPLHF.

This clone has more than one count but fewer than ten. V gene TRBV10-3 combines with J gene TRBJ2-7; TRBD2 aligns across 13 bases. Per germline, CDR1 ENHRY and CDR2 SYGVKD. This CDR3 is 16 amino acids long. V was pared by 2 bases and J by 6 bases, with 7 bases of the junction left unmatched. In DNA form, the CDR3 reads TGTGCCATCAGTGAGGGCACTAGCGGGAGGGCCGGCGAGCAGTACTTC. As protein: CAISEGTSGRAGEQYF.

A remark on this clone: At the DNA level, this CDR3 is encoded by other sequences in the same sample as well. The chain recombines TRBV15 with TRBJ2-7; weak D call: TRBD1 (5 bases). Germline CDR1 reads LNHNV; CDR2 reads YYDKDF (reference sequence). The CDR3 has 13 residues. The germline V and J ends were trimmed by 0 bases and 3 bases, with 6 bases remaining between them. The CDR3 region is CATSREQGYEQYF. CDR3 DNA sequence: TGTGCCACCAGCAGAGAGCAGGGCTACGAGCAGTACTTC.

In its sample, this clone was seen a few times. The chain links TRBV29-1 to TRBJ1-1, with 7 bases aligning to TRBD1. CDR3 length: 13 amino acids. Germline values: CDR1 SQVTM, CDR2 ANQGSEA. V lost 6 bases and J lost 4; bases outside the gene matches: 8. The CDR3 here is CSVPGQRVTEAFF. In DNA form, the CDR3 reads TGCAGCGTCCCGGGACAGAGGGTCACTGAAGCTTTCTTT. Full variable domain (rest looked up from reference TRBV29-1 and TRBJ1-1): SAVISQKPSRDICQRGTSLTIQCQVDSQVTMMFWYRQQPGQSLTLIATANQGSEATYESGFVIDKFPISRPNLTFSTLTVSNMSPEDSSIYLCSVPGQRVTEAFFGQGTRLTVV.

The chain carries TRBV29-1 and TRBJ1-3; possible D gene TRBD1, 5 bases. Germline V gives CDR1 SQVTM, CDR2 ANQGSEA. The CDR3 is made up of 17 amino acids. V gave up 0 bases and J gave up 4 bases, with 19 bases separating them. Here the CDR3 reads CSVEEGQGHSRGNTIYF. CDR3 DNA: TGCAGCGTTGAAGAGGGGCAGGGCCACTCGAGGGGAAACACCATATATTTT.

The chain joins TRBV5-1 to TRBJ1-1, with 8 bases lining up with TRBD1. The length of the CDR3 is 12 residues. Germline lookup yields CDR1 SGHRS and CDR2 YFSETQ. J was trimmed by 11 bases and V by 7 bases; bases with no gene match: 10. In DNA, the CDR3 is TGCGCCAGCGGTGAAGCAGGGGGCTGGGCTTTCTTT. Translation gives CASGEAGGWAFF.

This sequence joins TRBV7-3 and TRBJ2-1, with TRBD1 as a possible D gene (6 bases). Germline CDR1 reads SGHTA; CDR2 reads FQGTGA. The V and J ends lost 1 base and 2 bases respectively, with 15 bases between them. The length of the CDR3 is 17 residues. The CDR3 reads CASSLKGGSITYNEQFF. CDR3 DNA sequence: TGTGCCAGCAGCTTAAAAGGGGGTAGTATCACCTACAATGAGCAGTTCTTC.

The V and J genes are TRBV7-9 and TRBJ2-7, with 7 bases lining up with TRBD1. Germline V gene lookup returns CDR1 SEHNR and CDR2 FQNEAQ (reference sequence). V lost 3 bases to trimming and J lost 6 bases; unmatched junction nucleotides: 5. The CDR3 length is 13 residues. The CDR3 loop reads CASSLAGGFEQYF. CDR3 DNA sequence: TGTGCCAGCAGCTTGGCAGGGGGATTCGAGCAGTACTTC.

The rearrangement uses TRBV7-2 and TRBJ1-2, with 8 positions matching TRBD1. The CDR3 runs to 15 residues. The germline gives CDR1 SGHTA, CDR2 FQGNSA. Trimming took 3 bases from V and 6 from J; bases not matched to a gene: 9. DNA for the CDR3: TGTGCCAGCAGCTTTAGACAGGGGCTACCCCATGGCTACACCTTC. Translated: CASSFRQGLPHGYTF.